A selection of T cell receptor beta chains follows, all from one sample in a study of blood T cell repertoires in COVID-19. Sequencing was performed with immunoSEQ multiplex PCR; in TCRdb, only in-frame clones are kept and a portion is missing. Altogether 150,000 to 200,000 clones are present, 65% to 90% being singletons, with the ten largest covering roughly 15%. Sequenced material: PBMCs or T cells enriched from blood (not recorded which). Receptors were obtained from a man in his fifties or sixties who had recovered from COVID-19. The CDR3 runs from the conserved cysteine through the conserved F or W. The D gene is left open where the match is weak. Only some rows state a clone size, as once, few, many or a class for expanded clones.

V	size	D	J	DNA	CDR3
TRBV18	.	.	TRBJ2-5	TGTGCCAGCTCACCAATTCCGGGAAGAGAGACCCAGTACTTC	CASSPIPGRETQYF
TRBV4-1	.	TRBD2	TRBJ2-3	TGCGCCAGCAGCCAAGTTATGACTAGCGGGGGGGCCTATACGCAGTATTTT	CASSQVMTSGGAYTQYF
TRBV27	.	.	TRBJ1-2	TGTGCCAGCAGTTTATCCTCGGGGGGAGGTAACTATGGCTACACCTTC	CASSLSSGGGNYGYTF
TRBV27	many	.	TRBJ2-7	TGTGCCAGCAGTACCCTCGGGCAGGGTGACGTCGAGCAGTACTTC	CASSTLGQGDVEQYF
TRBV6-5	.	TRBD1	TRBJ2-7	TGTGCCAGCATTAGAAAGGACAGGTCATCCTACGAGCAGTACTTC	CASIRKDRSSYEQYF
TRBV18	.	.	TRBJ1-6	TGTGCCAGCTCACCAGGAAACCAGGGAAATTCACCCCTCCACTTT	CASSPGNQGNSPLHF
TRBV4-1	few	.	TRBJ1-3	TGCGCCAGCAGCTCCTTCGTCAGCTCTGGAAACACCATATATTTT	CASSSFVSSGNTIYF
TRBV5-1	.	TRBD1	TRBJ1-1	TGCGCCAGCAGTAACCCAGGGGGGAACACTGAAGCTTTCTTT	CASSNPGGNTEAFF
TRBV30	.	.	TRBJ1-1	TGTGCCTGGAGTGTATTGAGTTCTGAAGCTTTCTTT	CAWSVLSSEAFF
TRBV19	.	.	TRBJ1-2	TGTGCCAGTAGTATCAGTGGTAACTATGGCTACACCTTC	CASSISGNYGYTF
TRBV27	.	.	TRBJ1-5	TGTGCCAGCAGTCCCGGGACACGGAGCAATCAGCCCCAGCATTTT	CASSPGTRSNQPQHF
TRBV5-6	.	.	TRBJ1-5	TGTGCCAGCAGCTCCAGGGTAAACAATCAGCCCCAGCATTTT	CASSSRVNNQPQHF
TRBV19	.	.	TRBJ1-1	TGTGCCAGTATTAAGACAGGGAACACTGAAGCTTTCTTT	CASIKTGNTEAFF
TRBV5-1	.	.	TRBJ1-1	TGCGCCAGCAGCTTGGGAGGGTTTGACACTGAAGCTTTCTTT	CASSLGGFDTEAFF
TRBV29-1	.	TRBD1	TRBJ1-1	TGCAGCGTGAGAACAGGGGGGATCACTGAAGCTTTCTTT	CSVRTGGITEAFF
TRBV5-1	.	.	TRBJ1-1	TGCGCCAGCAGCTACAGTTCCGTCACTGAAGCTTTCTTT	CASSYSSVTEAFF
TRBV30	.	TRBD1	TRBJ2-5	TGTGCCTGGAGTACAGGGGGCGCGAAGACCCAGTACTTC	CAWSTGGAKTQYF
TRBV5-5	.	.	TRBJ1-1	TGTGCCAGCACCACCCGTGGGGGAGGCACTGAAGCTTTCTTT	CASTTRGGGTEAFF
TRBV11-1	.	.	TRBJ1-6	TGTGCCAGCAGCGTTCAGGGTTCGAATTCACCCCTCCACTTT	CASSVQGSNSPLHF
TRBV7-8	.	.	TRBJ2-1	TGTGCCAGCAGCTTACCAGACAATGAGCAGTTCTTC	CASSLPDNEQFF
TRBV20-1	.	.	TRBJ1-1	TGCAGTGCTAGTTCACAGCCAACTGAAGCTTTCTTT	CSASSQPTEAFF
TRBV2	.	.	TRBJ1-2	TGTGCCAGCAGCCTAGACAGTAACTATGGCTACACCTTC	CASSLDSNYGYTF
TRBV5-4	.	TRBD2	TRBJ2-1	TGTGCCAGCAGCTTTACTAGCGGGGGGCTGAGCTCCTACAATGAGCAGTTCTTC	CASSFTSGGLSSYNEQFF
TRBV3-1/TRBV3-2	.	TRBD2	TRBJ2-7	TGTGCCAGCAGCCCTCGGATGGGGCTAGCGGGGGCGAGTCACTCCTACGAGCAGTACTTC	CASSPRMGLAGASHSYEQYF
TRBV7-3	.	TRBD2	TRBJ2-1	TGTGCCAGCAGCCACCAGCGGGGGTCCTACAATGAGCAGTTCTTC	CASSHQRGSYNEQFF
TRBV5-1	once	TRBD2	TRBJ2-1	TGCGCCAGCAGCTTGGGAGGGACTAGCGGGGGGGTAGCCTACAATGAGCAGTTCTTC	CASSLGGTSGGVAYNEQFF
TRBV5-5	.	TRBD1	TRBJ2-3	TGTGCCAGCAGCTTACGGACAGGAGACTTCACAGATACGCAGTATTTT	CASSLRTGDFTDTQYF
TRBV5-4	.	TRBD1	TRBJ2-7	TGTGCCAGGTGGACAGGGAACTCCTACGAGCAGTACTTC	CARWTGNSYEQYF
TRBV3-1/TRBV3-2	.	.	TRBJ1-1	TGTGCCAGCAGTTTTTTACAGAGGGGGACTGAAGCTTTCTTT	CASSFLQRGTEAFF
TRBV4-1	.	TRBD2	TRBJ2-7	TGCGCCAGCAGCCAATCTCCCCTTAGAGCGGGGGGTGCCTACGAGCAGTACTTC	CASSQSPLRAGGAYEQYF
TRBV5-1	.	TRBD1	TRBJ1-4	TGCGCCAGCAGTACAGGGGGCGAGACTAATGAAAAACTGTTTTTT	CASSTGGETNEKLFF
TRBV5-1	.	.	TRBJ2-3	TGCGCCAGCAGCTCCGGACAGCTCACAGATACGCAGTATTTT	CASSSGQLTDTQYF
TRBV27	.	.	TRBJ1-1	TGTGCCAGCATCGAGGGTCTTACTGAAGCTTTCTTT	CASIEGLTEAFF
TRBV3-1/TRBV3-2	.	.	TRBJ2-5	TGTGCCAGCAGCCAAGATCCGGGGGTAGGGGAGACCCAGTACTTC	CASSQDPGVGETQYF
TRBV3-1/TRBV3-2	.	TRBD1	TRBJ1-2	TGTGCCAGCAGCCCTTGGGACAGGGGGCACAACTATGGCTACACCTTC	CASSPWDRGHNYGYTF
TRBV28	once	.	TRBJ2-5	TGTGCCAGCAGTCCCAGTGGGGCGGGGAAGCAAGAGACCCAGTACTTC	CASSPSGAGKQETQYF
TRBV10-3	.	.	TRBJ2-7	TGTGCCATCAGTTCCGGGGGCGAGCAGTACTTC	CAISSGGEQYF
TRBV28	.	.	TRBJ1-1	TGTGCCAGCAGGCTCGTCGAGACTGAAGCTTTCTTT	CASRLVETEAFF
TRBV5-1	.	.	TRBJ2-1	TGCGCCAGCAGCTTGGGCGAAGGGGAAGTCAATGAGCAGTTCTTC	CASSLGEGEVNEQFF
TRBV2	.	TRBD1	TRBJ2-3	TGTGCCAGCTCCGGACAGGGGAAGATTAATACGCAGTATTTT	CASSGQGKINTQYF
TRBV10-3	few	.	TRBJ1-2	TGTGCCATCAGAGACAGTAACTATGGCTACACCTTC	CAIRDSNYGYTF
TRBV18	.	.	TRBJ2-3	TGTGCCAGCTCACCGACAGCGTCTAGCACAGATACGCAGTATTTT	CASSPTASSTDTQYF
TRBV6-4	.	.	TRBJ1-6	TGTGCCAGCAGTGACTCCGCCAGCGGGAATTCACCCCTCCACTTT	CASSDSASGNSPLHF
TRBV3-1/TRBV3-2	.	TRBD1	TRBJ1-1	TGTGCCAGCAGCCAAAAACACAGGGGGAACACTGAAGCTTTCTTT	CASSQKHRGNTEAFF
TRBV18	.	.	TRBJ1-1	TGTGCCAGCGGAAGGGGAACGGACACTGAAGCTTTCTTT	CASGRGTDTEAFF
TRBV19	.	.	TRBJ2-1	TGTGCCAGTAGTATCGGGTACGGCTTCAATGAGCAGTTCTTC	CASSIGYGFNEQFF
TRBV19	.	.	TRBJ1-6	TGTGCCACCAAGGGGGTAGAGTCACCCCTCCACTTT	CATKGVESPLHF
TRBV9	.	.	TRBJ2-2	TGTGCCAGCAGCGTAGTGGGCTACGGGAACACCGGGGAGCTGTTTTTT	CASSVVGYGNTGELFF
TRBV19	.	.	TRBJ1-5	TGTGCCAGTAGTATAGACACGCCCCCCAGGGAGCCCCAGCATTTT	CASSIDTPPREPQHF
TRBV9	.	.	TRBJ1-3	TGTGCCAGCAGCGCTCCCTCTGGAAACACCATATATTTT	CASSAPSGNTIYF
TRBV18	few	TRBD1	TRBJ1-2	TGTGCCAGCTCACCGGGACAGGGGGCTTATGGCTACACCTTC	CASSPGQGAYGYTF
TRBV7-9	once	.	TRBJ1-2	TGTGCCAGCAGCTTAGAGGCTAGCCTCCTTGGGGATGGCTACACCTTC	CASSLEASLLGDGYTF
TRBV11-2	.	TRBD1	TRBJ1-1	TGTGCCAGCAGCTCCAGACAGGGGAAGAACACTGAAGCTTTCTTT	CASSSRQGKNTEAFF
TRBV9	.	.	TRBJ1-1	TGTGCCAGCAGCCCCCGTGGAGCACATGAAGCTTTCTTT	CASSPRGAHEAFF
TRBV10-3	once	TRBD1	TRBJ2-5	TGTGCCGGGGGACAGGGGGCCCAAGAGACCCAGTACTTC	CAGGQGAQETQYF
TRBV18	.	.	TRBJ1-3	TGTGCCAGCTCACAATCCCAGGGTGGGCACTCTGGAAACACCATATATTTT	CASSQSQGGHSGNTIYF